This T cell receptor beta chain appears in the sequencing data of a study of blood T cell repertoires in COVID-19. The CDR3 length is 13 residues. Germline V gene lookup returns CDR1 SGHRS and CDR2 YFSETQ. Trimming stripped 2 bases from V and 3 bases from J, with 5 bases between. Assay used: immunoSEQ multiplex PCR; TCRdb lists only in-frame clones, some missing. The sample comprises fewer than 120,000 clones, about 85% of which are singletons, and around 4.8% rests with the top ten. The chain couples TRBV5-1 to TRBJ2-2, with D hard to call. The specimen sequenced was peripheral blood. This TCR derives from a human donor in a cohort sampled during active COVID-19. CDR3 nucleotide sequence: TGCGCCAGCAGCTTAGACTACACCGGGGAGCTGTTTTTT. As protein: CASSLDYTGELFF.